This is a list of T cell receptor beta chains from one sample in a study of patients and donors after allogeneic stem cell transplantation. TCRdb independently ran MiXCR on the RT-PCR reads; one entry per CDR3 protein. This table has fewer than 200,000 distinct CDR3 sequences, approximately 30% appearing once. Sequenced: blood, either unsorted or a sorted T cell fraction (not recorded which). The receptors here all came from a human donor who was either an allogeneic HSCT recipient or a stem cell or donor lymphocyte infusion donor (not recorded which). It is not recorded whose cells these are; they may come from a transplant donor. Both conserved end residues are part of each CDR3. The D gene is left open where the match is weak. The size of a clone is reported for some rows only, either as once, few or many, or as a class for expanded clones.

size: .
V: TRBV7-2
J: TRBJ2-5
length: 15
D: TRBD1
CDR3: CASSSRQGRQETQYF
DNA: TGTGCCAGCAGCTCCCGACAGGGTAGACAAGAGACCCAGTACTTC

size: few
V: TRBV7-9
J: TRBJ2-3
length: 13
D: .
CDR3: CASSRDGLMAQYF
DNA: TGTGCCAGCAGCCGAGACGGCTTAATGGCGCAGTATTTT

size: many
V: TRBV6-6
J: TRBJ1-5
length: 15
D: .
CDR3: CASSYSSQGIQPQHF
DNA: TGTGCCAGCAGTTACTCGTCGCAGGGAATTCAGCCCCAGCATTTT

size: few
V: TRBV6-5
J: TRBJ2-7
length: 15
D: .
CDR3: CASSYAGASSYEQYF
DNA: TGTGCCAGCAGTTACGCCGGAGCAAGCTCCTACGAGCAGTACTTC

size: few
V: TRBV6-5
J: TRBJ2-7
length: 14
D: .
CDR3: CASSYSPTGYEQYF
DNA: TGTGCCAGCAGTTACAGCCCCACGGGCTACGAGCAGTACTTC

size: many
V: TRBV20-1
J: TRBJ1-4
length: 13
D: .
CDR3: CSARTGNNEKLFF
DNA: TGCAGTGCTAGGACAGGCAACAATGAAAAACTGTTTTTT

size: .
V: TRBV20-1
J: TRBJ1-1
length: 13
D: .
CDR3: CSAPKDSTPQAFF
DNA: TGCAGTGCCCCTAAGGACAGTACCCCCCAGGCTTTCTTT

size: few
V: TRBV10-3
J: TRBJ2-6
length: 16
D: TRBD1
CDR3: CAISGDRGSGANVLTF
DNA: TGTGCCATCAGTGGGGACAGGGGCTCTGGGGCCAACGTCCTGACTTTC

size: .
V: TRBV7-2
J: TRBJ1-5
length: 13
D: .
CDR3: CASSSQGGQPQHF
DNA: TGTGCCAGCAGCTCCCAAGGCGGTCAGCCCCAGCATTTT

size: many
V: TRBV15
J: TRBJ1-2
length: 16
D: .
CDR3: CATSRDWGVPLYGYTF
DNA: TGTGCCACCAGCAGAGATTGGGGGGTACCCTTATACGGCTACACCTTC

size: .
V: TRBV4-2
J: TRBJ2-1
length: 17
D: TRBD2
CDR3: CASSDAYGGSSYNEQFF
DNA: TGTGCCAGCAGCGATGCTTACGGCGGGAGCTCCTACAATGAGCAGTTCTTC

size: many
V: TRBV5-1
J: TRBJ1-1
length: 15
D: TRBD1
CDR3: CASSVGQGMNTEAFF
DNA: TGCGCCAGCAGCGTCGGACAGGGAATGAACACTGAAGCTTTCTTT

size: .
V: TRBV6-5
J: TRBJ2-7
length: 15
D: .
CDR3: CASSYSTQGVYEQYF
DNA: TGTGCCAGCAGTTACTCGACACAGGGAGTCTACGAGCAGTACTTC

size: .
V: TRBV5-1
J: TRBJ2-5
length: 13
D: .
CDR3: CASSLVGEETQYF
DNA: TGCGCCAGCAGCTTGGTTGGGGAAGAGACCCAGTACTTC

size: .
V: TRBV12-3/TRBV12-4
J: TRBJ2-1
length: 18
D: TRBD2
CDR3: CASSLLLAERLSYNEQFF
DNA: TGTGCCAGCAGTTTACTACTAGCGGAGAGACTTTCCTACAATGAGCAGTTCTTC

size: .
V: TRBV20-1
J: TRBJ2-1
length: 12
D: .
CDR3: CSASESGTEQFF
DNA: TGCAGTGCTAGCGAGTCAGGGACCGAGCAGTTCTTC

size: .
V: TRBV27
J: TRBJ2-7
length: 15
D: TRBD2
CDR3: CASSLLAGVVYEQYF
DNA: TGTGCCAGCAGCCTACTAGCGGGAGTTGTTTACGAGCAGTACTTC

size: many
V: TRBV29-1
J: TRBJ1-1
length: 11
D: .
CDR3: CSVFQDTEAFF
DNA: TGCAGCGTTTTCCAGGACACTGAAGCTTTCTTT

size: .
V: TRBV27
J: TRBJ1-2
length: 15
D: .
CDR3: CASLARFGGDGGYTF
DNA: TGTGCCAGCCTGGCGAGGTTCGGGGGCGATGGTGGCTACACCTTC

size: .
V: TRBV9
J: TRBJ2-1
length: 15
D: TRBD2
CDR3: CASGLAGFPDNEQFF
DNA: TGTGCCAGCGGACTAGCGGGTTTCCCGGACAATGAGCAGTTCTTC

size: .
V: TRBV12-3/TRBV12-4
J: TRBJ1-1
length: 14
D: .
CDR3: CASSSTDMNTEAFF
DNA: TGTGCCAGCAGTTCGACCGATATGAACACTGAAGCTTTCTTT

size: few
V: TRBV20-1
J: TRBJ2-7
length: 14
D: TRBD2
CDR3: CSARTTSGRYEQYF
DNA: TGCAGTGCTAGGACGACTAGCGGGCGGTACGAGCAGTACTTC

size: .
V: TRBV9
J: TRBJ2-3
length: 14
D: .
CDR3: CASSGQAGTDTQYF
DNA: TGTGCCAGCAGCGGACAAGCAGGCACAGATACGCAGTATTTT

size: .
V: TRBV5-1
J: TRBJ2-7
length: 13
D: .
CDR3: CASSLNRVNEQYF
DNA: TGCGCCAGCAGCTTGAACAGGGTAAACGAGCAGTACTTC

size: .
V: TRBV27
J: TRBJ2-7
length: 15
D: .
CDR3: CASSLGSGYSYEQYF
DNA: TGTGCCAGCAGTTTGGGGTCAGGATACTCCTACGAGCAGTACTTC

size: few
V: TRBV5-1
J: TRBJ2-2
length: 14
D: .
CDR3: CATRGAENTGELFF
DNA: TGCGCCACCCGGGGGGCTGAGAACACCGGGGAGCTGTTTTTT

size: few
V: TRBV4-3
J: TRBJ2-1
length: 17
D: TRBD1
CDR3: CASSQDRTWTGDHEQFF
DNA: TGCGCCAGCAGCCAAGATAGGACCTGGACAGGGGACCATGAGCAGTTCTTC

size: .
V: TRBV10-3
J: TRBJ2-1
length: 14
D: TRBD1
CDR3: CAISSSQGLNEQFF
DNA: TGTGCCATCAGCTCATCACAGGGGTTGAATGAGCAGTTCTTC

size: few
V: TRBV6-5
J: TRBJ1-6
length: 17
D: .
CDR3: CASSYGVRGSYNSPLHF
DNA: TGTGCCAGCAGTTACGGCGTCAGGGGATCCTATAATTCACCCCTCCACTTT

size: many
V: TRBV6-5
J: TRBJ2-2
length: 11
D: .
CDR3: CASSNTGELFF
DNA: TGTGCCAGCAGTAACACCGGGGAGCTGTTTTTT

size: once
V: TRBV2
J: TRBJ2-7
length: 12
D: .
CDR3: CASSGSDNEQYF
DNA: TGTGCCAGCAGCGGGAGTGACAACGAGCAGTACTTC

size: .
V: TRBV27
J: TRBJ1-5
length: 13
D: .
CDR3: CASSLERNQPQHF
DNA: TGTGCCAGCAGTTTAGAGAGAAATCAGCCCCAGCATTTT

size: few
V: TRBV6-5
J: TRBJ1-3
length: 16
D: .
CDR3: CASSYSTSGRGNTIYF
DNA: TGTGCCAGCAGTTACTCGACCTCAGGAAGAGGAAACACCATATATTTT

size: .
V: TRBV5-1
J: TRBJ2-7
length: 14
D: .
CDR3: CASSLAGPLNEQYF
DNA: TGCGCCAGCAGCTTGGCCGGTCCCCTAAACGAGCAGTACTTC

size: few
V: TRBV5-1
J: TRBJ1-4
length: 13
D: .
CDR3: CASSYQFGEKLFF
DNA: TGCGCCAGCAGCTATCAGTTTGGTGAAAAACTGTTTTTT

size: few
V: TRBV6-2/TRBV6-3
J: TRBJ2-4
length: 15
D: TRBD1
CDR3: CASSLRQGTVGIQYF
DNA: TGTGCCAGCAGCCTAAGACAGGGGACGGTGGGCATTCAGTACTTC

size: few
V: TRBV4-1
J: TRBJ2-7
length: 14
D: .
CDR3: CASSQVQGVHEQYF
DNA: TGCGCCAGCAGCCAAGTTCAGGGAGTCCACGAGCAGTACTTC

size: .
V: TRBV6-4
J: TRBJ2-3
length: 13
D: .
CDR3: CASSDQVRDTQYF
DNA: TGTGCCAGCAGTGATCAAGTGCGAGATACGCAGTATTTT

size: few
V: TRBV5-1
J: TRBJ2-2
length: 14
D: .
CDR3: CASSFLWGAGELFF
DNA: TGCGCCAGCAGCTTCCTCTGGGGGGCCGGGGAGCTGTTTTTT

size: .
V: TRBV10-3
J: TRBJ2-2
length: 14
D: .
CDR3: CAIPVGAVGGELFF
DNA: TGTGCCATCCCCGTGGGGGCCGTCGGCGGGGAGCTGTTTTTT

size: .
V: TRBV6-2/TRBV6-3
J: TRBJ1-3
length: 17
D: .
CDR3: CASSYDRDVKTGNTIYF
DNA: TGTGCCAGCAGTTACGATCGGGACGTAAAGACGGGAAACACCATATATTTT

size: .
V: TRBV7-2
J: TRBJ2-7
length: 15
D: TRBD2
CDR3: CASSLSWGGSYEQYF
DNA: TGTGCCAGCAGCTTATCATGGGGCGGGAGTTACGAGCAGTACTTC

size: many
V: TRBV7-6
J: TRBJ2-7
length: 15
D: .
CDR3: CASSGGDGSPYEQYF
DNA: TGTGCTAGCTCAGGTGGGGACGGATCCCCCTACGAGCAGTACTTC

size: few
V: TRBV9
J: TRBJ2-1
length: 15
D: .
CDR3: CASSVESYPWGEQFF
DNA: TGTGCCAGCAGCGTAGAGTCTTATCCCTGGGGTGAGCAGTTCTTC

size: .
V: TRBV4-3
J: TRBJ2-3
length: 17
D: TRBD2
CDR3: CASSQGLGTSGTYTQYF
DNA: TGCGCCAGCAGCCAAGGTCTGGGGACTAGCGGGACCTACACGCAGTATTTT

size: few
V: TRBV12-3/TRBV12-4
J: TRBJ2-2
length: 11
D: .
CDR3: CASSPWGELFF
DNA: TGTGCCAGCAGTCCCTGGGGGGAGCTGTTTTTT

size: few
V: TRBV12-3/TRBV12-4
J: TRBJ2-3
length: 15
D: TRBD2
CDR3: CASRWTSGSTDTQYF
DNA: TGTGCCAGCAGATGGACTAGCGGGAGTACAGATACGCAGTATTTT

size: .
V: TRBV10-3
J: TRBJ2-3
length: 16
D: TRBD2
CDR3: CAISDGLAGTTDTQYF
DNA: TGTGCCATCAGTGACGGACTAGCGGGAACCACAGATACGCAGTATTTT

size: .
V: TRBV18
J: TRBJ1-2
length: 16
D: .
CDR3: CASSPLEQPMLYGYTF
DNA: TGTGCCAGCTCACCATTGGAACAGCCGATGCTATATGGCTACACCTTC

size: .
V: TRBV6-5
J: TRBJ2-1
length: 14
D: TRBD2
CDR3: CASIRLAGGNEQFF
DNA: TGTGCCAGCATTAGGCTAGCGGGGGGGAATGAGCAGTTCTTC

size: .
V: TRBV3-1
J: TRBJ2-7
length: 15
D: TRBD2
CDR3: CASSQVSSGEYEQYF
DNA: TGTGCCAGCAGCCAAGTATCTAGCGGGGAGTACGAGCAGTACTTC

size: few
V: TRBV2
J: TRBJ2-6
length: 13
D: .
CDR3: CASRTNGANVLTF
DNA: TGTGCCAGCAGAACCAATGGGGCCAACGTCCTGACTTTC

size: few
V: TRBV3-1
J: TRBJ1-1
length: 14
D: .
CDR3: CASSQELANTEAFF
DNA: TGTGCCAGCAGCCAAGAATTGGCGAACACTGAAGCTTTCTTT